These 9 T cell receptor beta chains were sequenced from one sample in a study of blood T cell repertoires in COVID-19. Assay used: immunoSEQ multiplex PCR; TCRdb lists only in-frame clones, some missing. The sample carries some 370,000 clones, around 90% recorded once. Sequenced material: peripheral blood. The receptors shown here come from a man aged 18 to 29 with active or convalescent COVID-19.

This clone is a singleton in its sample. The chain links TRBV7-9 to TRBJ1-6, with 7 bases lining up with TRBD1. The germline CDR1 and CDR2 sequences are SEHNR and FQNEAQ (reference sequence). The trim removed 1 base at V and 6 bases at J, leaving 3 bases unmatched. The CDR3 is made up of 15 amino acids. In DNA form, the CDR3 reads TGTGCCAGCAGCTTAGAGTCAGGGGGTAATTCACCCCTCCACTTT. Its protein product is CASSLESGGNSPLHF.

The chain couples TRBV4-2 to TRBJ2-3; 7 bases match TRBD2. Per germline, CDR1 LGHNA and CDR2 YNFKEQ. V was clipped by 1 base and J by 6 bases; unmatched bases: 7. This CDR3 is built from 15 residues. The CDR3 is CASSQATLGRDTQYF. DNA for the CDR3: TGTGCCAGCAGCCAAGCAACTCTCGGGAGGGATACGCAGTATTTT.

CDR3 nucleotides: TGCGCCAGCAGCCAAGGACTACAGGGGAATCGTGGCTACACCTTC. It codes for CASSQGLQGNRGYTF. The chain has TRBV4-3 and TRBJ1-2, with 7 bases lining up with TRBD1. The CDR3 contains 15 residues. Germline V CDR1 and CDR2: LGHNA, YSLEER. Losses at the gene ends were 1 base for V and 7 bases for J; bases not matched to a gene: 9.

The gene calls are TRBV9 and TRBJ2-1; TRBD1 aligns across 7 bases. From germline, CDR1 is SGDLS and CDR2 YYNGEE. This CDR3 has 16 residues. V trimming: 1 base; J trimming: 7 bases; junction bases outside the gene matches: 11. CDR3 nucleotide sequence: TGTGCCAGCAGCGTATCCACGGCAGGGGGTTTGAATGAGCAGTTCTTC. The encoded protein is CASSVSTAGGLNEQFF.

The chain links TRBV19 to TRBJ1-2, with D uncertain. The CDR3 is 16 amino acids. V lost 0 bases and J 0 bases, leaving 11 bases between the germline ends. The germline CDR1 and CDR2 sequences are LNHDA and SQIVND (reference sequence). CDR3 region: CASSIDLYGSNYGYTF. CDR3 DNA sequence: TGTGCCAGTAGTATAGATCTATACGGTTCTAACTATGGCTACACCTTC.

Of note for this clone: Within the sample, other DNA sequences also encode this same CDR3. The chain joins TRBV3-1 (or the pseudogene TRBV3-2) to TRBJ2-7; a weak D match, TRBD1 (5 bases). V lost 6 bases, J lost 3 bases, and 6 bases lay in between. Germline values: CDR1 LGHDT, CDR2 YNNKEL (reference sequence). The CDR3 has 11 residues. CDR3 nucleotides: TGTGCCAGCAGTAGGGGCTACGAGCAGTACTTC. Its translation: CASSRGYEQYF.

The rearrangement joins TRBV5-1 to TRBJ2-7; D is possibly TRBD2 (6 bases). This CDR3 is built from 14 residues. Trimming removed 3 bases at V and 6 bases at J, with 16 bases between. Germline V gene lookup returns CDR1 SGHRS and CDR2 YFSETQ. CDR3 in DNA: TGCGCCAGCAGCTCGTCCCCTCCGGGACTCGAGCAGTACTTC. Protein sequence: CASSSSPPGLEQYF.

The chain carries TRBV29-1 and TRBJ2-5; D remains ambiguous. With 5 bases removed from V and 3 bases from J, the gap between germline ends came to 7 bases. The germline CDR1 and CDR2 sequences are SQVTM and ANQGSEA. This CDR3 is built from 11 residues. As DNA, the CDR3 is TGCAGCGTTTGCGTTGAAGAGACCCAGTACTTC. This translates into CSVCVEETQYF.

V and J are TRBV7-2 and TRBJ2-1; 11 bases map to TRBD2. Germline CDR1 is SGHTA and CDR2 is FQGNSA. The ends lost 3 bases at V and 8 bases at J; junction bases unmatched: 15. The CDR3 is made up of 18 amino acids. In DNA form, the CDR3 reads TGTGCCAGCAGCTTGAGACGCATTGGGCTAGCGGGGGGCCATGAGCAGTTCTTC. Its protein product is CASSLRRIGLAGGHEQFF. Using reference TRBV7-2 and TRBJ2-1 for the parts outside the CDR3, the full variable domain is GAGVSQSPSNKVTEKGKDVELRCDPISGHTALYWYRQSLGQGLEFLIYFQGNSAPDKSGLPSDRFSAERTGGSVSTLTIQRTQQEDSAVYLCASSLRRIGLAGGHEQFFGPGTRLTVL.